Listed below are T cell receptor beta chains from one sample, sequenced in a study of blood T cell repertoires in COVID-19. Sequencing was performed with immunoSEQ multiplex PCR; in TCRdb, only in-frame clones are kept and a portion is missing. The table shows under 55,000 clones, with more than 70% occurring only once. What was sequenced was peripheral blood. The receptors were gathered from a human donor in a cohort sampled during active COVID-19. Both conserved end residues are part of each CDR3. The order of the fields is V gene, D gene, clone size, J gene, CDR3 DNA, CDR3 protein. A D gene is named only where the DNA matches it firmly. The size field is filled for only some rows; it gives once, few, many or a size class.

V: TRBV27; D: -; size: -; J: TRBJ1-2; DNA: TGTGCCAGCTCACCCCAGACAGTGAACTATGGCTACACCTTC; CDR3: CASSPQTVNYGYTF
V: TRBV6-2/TRBV6-3; D: -; size: -; J: TRBJ1-5; DNA: TGTGCCAGCAGTTACTCTCCTCGTCAGCCCCAGCATTTT; CDR3: CASSYSPRQPQHF
V: TRBV4-1; D: TRBD1; size: -; J: TRBJ2-7; DNA: TGCGCCAGCAGCCTTCAGGGGACAGGAATTCGCTCCTACGAGCAGTACTTC; CDR3: CASSLQGTGIRSYEQYF
V: TRBV30; D: -; size: -; J: TRBJ1-1; DNA: TGTGCCTGGGGTCCGGGGCTCCGGGGGACTGAAGCTTTCTTT; CDR3: CAWGPGLRGTEAFF
V: TRBV4-3; D: -; size: -; J: TRBJ1-2; DNA: TGCGCCAGCAGCCAAGGACAGGTTGCCCTCTATGGCTACACCTTC; CDR3: CASSQGQVALYGYTF
V: TRBV5-1; D: -; size: -; J: TRBJ1-2; DNA: TGCGCCAGCAGCCAGGCCGGGACTCAAGCCTATGGCTACACCTTC; CDR3: CASSQAGTQAYGYTF
V: TRBV6-5; D: -; size: -; J: TRBJ2-7; DNA: TGTGCCAGCACCCCGGGAGTTTCCTACGAGCAGTACTTC; CDR3: CASTPGVSYEQYF
V: TRBV3-1/TRBV3-2; D: -; size: -; J: TRBJ2-7; DNA: TGTGCCAGCAGCCTAGGGGGGGGGTCCTTAACCTACGAGCAGTACTTC; CDR3: CASSLGGGSLTYEQYF
V: TRBV24-1; D: TRBD2; size: -; J: TRBJ2-2; DNA: TGTGCCACCAGTGACTCCCGCCGGGGGGGGTCGAACACCGGGGAGCTGTTTTTT; CDR3: CATSDSRRGGSNTGELFF
V: TRBV29-1; D: TRBD1; size: -; J: TRBJ1-1; DNA: TGCAGCGTTGAAGCAACAGGGGGCAACACTGAAGCTTTCTTT; CDR3: CSVEATGGNTEAFF
V: TRBV24-1; D: -; size: few; J: TRBJ1-2; DNA: TGTGCCACCAGTGTAGACAGTTTCTATGGCTACACCTTC; CDR3: CATSVDSFYGYTF
V: TRBV3-1/TRBV3-2; D: -; size: -; J: TRBJ2-1; DNA: TGTGCCAGCAGCCTCATCATGGGGCCCTCGGAGCAGTTCTTC; CDR3: CASSLIMGPSEQFF
V: TRBV6-4; D: -; size: once; J: TRBJ1-2; DNA: TGTGCCAGCACCCCTAGACCCGGTCTTCCCTATGGCTACACCTTC; CDR3: CASTPRPGLPYGYTF
V: TRBV14; D: TRBD2; size: -; J: TRBJ2-2; DNA: TGTGCCAGCAGCCCCCGACTAGCGCGGTGGACCGGGGAGCTGTTTTTT; CDR3: CASSPRLARWTGELFF
V: TRBV7-9; D: TRBD1; size: -; J: TRBJ2-7; DNA: TGTGCCAGCAGCTCAACAGGGGGCAACTACGAGCAGTACTTC; CDR3: CASSSTGGNYEQYF
V: TRBV7-2; D: -; size: -; J: TRBJ2-7; DNA: TGTGCCAGCAGCCCCTCATACTCCGAGCAGTACTTC; CDR3: CASSPSYSEQYF